This T cell receptor beta chain is drawn from a study of T-cell reconstitution after alpha-beta-depleted transplantation in children. The CDR3 consists of 13 residues. CDR1 is SQVTM and CDR2 is ANQGSEA in the germline V gene. As it was prepared, the TCRbeta library received unique molecular identifiers. Using its own MiXCR run on the PCR reads, TCRdb lists one record per CDR3 protein. The sample consists of 600,000 to 700,000 distinct CDR3 sequences, around 13% of them appearing once. This clonotype occurred many times. The junction shows a germline mismatch at one end, possibly a read error. The TCR comes from a girl aged 2 to 9 with congenital amegakaryocytic thrombocytopenia, due to receive a stem cell transplant. The chain combines TRBV29-1 with TRBJ1-1; a possible D gene is TRBD1 (6 bases). The sequencing here drew on PBMCs, taken before TCRalphabeta/CD19-depleted stem cell transplant. This CDR3 reads CSETGLEETVAFF. CDR3 nucleotide sequence: TGCAGCGAAACAGGGTTGGAGGAGACTGTAGCTTTCTTT.